The 6 T cell receptor beta chains below come from one sample, sequenced in a study of cytomegalovirus exposure and HLA in healthy donors. Primers: 60 Vbeta forward and 13 Jbeta reverse. TCRdb keeps only in-frame clones here, not all; method: immunoSEQ multiplex PCR. This sample carries about 240,000 clones, around four fifths of them seen once, and the ten largest clones take 0.47%. The specimen was PBMCs. These receptors came from a boy between 10 and 17 years old in good health and CMV-seronegative.

The gene calls are TRBV29-1 and TRBJ1-2, with D maybe TRBD1 (6 bases). The V end lost 1 base, the J end lost 4 bases, and 13 bases lay between the germline ends. CDR1 is SQVTM, CDR2 ANQGSEA, per germline. The CDR3 spans 14 residues. The CDR3 DNA sequence: TGCAGCGTTGAAGTCCGGACAGAATTCTATGGCTACACCTTC. It specifies CSVEVRTEFYGYTF.

The V call is TRBV6-5, the J call TRBJ1-1; D is uncertain. This CDR3 contains 15 residues. Trimming took off 4 bases at V and 4 bases at J, with 16 bases between the two ends. Germline lookup yields CDR1 MNHEY and CDR2 SVGAGI. CDR3 DNA: TGTGCCAGCAGTTTCCAACCCGGTGTGAGCACTGAAGCTTTCTTT. It is translated as CASSFQPGVSTEAFF.

The rearrangement links TRBV30 to TRBJ2-5; 8 bases match TRBD1. The J call may be in error: the DNA end matches TRBJ2-7 better. Germline CDR1 reads GTSNPN; CDR2 reads SVGIG (reference sequence). CDR3 length: 12 amino acids. CDR3 residues: CAWGTGFYEQYF. CDR3 bases: TGTGCCTGGGGGACAGGCTTCTACGAGCAGTACTTC.

This chain connects TRBV30 to TRBJ1-6; weak D call: TRBD1 (5 bases). Germline lookup yields CDR1 GTSNPN and CDR2 SVGIG (reference sequence). This CDR3 is 14 amino acids long. V was cut by 0 bases and J by 10 bases, with 13 bases left in between. CDR3 region: CAWSVGGGGSPLHF. The CDR3 DNA reads TGTGCCTGGAGTGTGGGGGGAGGAGGGTCACCCCTCCACTTT.

This chain uses TRBV6-5 with TRBJ1-3; a possible D gene is TRBD1 (5 bases). V gave up 6 bases and J gave up 4 bases, with 13 bases separating them. The CDR3 runs to 14 residues. Per the germline V gene, CDR1 is MNHEY and CDR2 is SVGAGI. The CDR3 coding sequence is TGTGCCAGCAGCCCTGCGGGGGAAGGAAACACCATATATTTT. It is translated as CASSPAGEGNTIYF.

The rearrangement joins TRBV4-2 to TRBJ1-2, with TRBD1 matching over 11 bases. Germline V gene sequence: CDR1 LGHNA, CDR2 YNFKEQ. The CDR3 covers 18 residues. Trimming cost V 0 bases and J 8 bases; bases outside gene matches: 14. The CDR3 DNA reads as TGTGCCAGCAGCCAAGATACTGGGGGGGGACAGGGGGGAATCGGCTACACCTTC. Protein sequence: CASSQDTGGGQGGIGYTF.